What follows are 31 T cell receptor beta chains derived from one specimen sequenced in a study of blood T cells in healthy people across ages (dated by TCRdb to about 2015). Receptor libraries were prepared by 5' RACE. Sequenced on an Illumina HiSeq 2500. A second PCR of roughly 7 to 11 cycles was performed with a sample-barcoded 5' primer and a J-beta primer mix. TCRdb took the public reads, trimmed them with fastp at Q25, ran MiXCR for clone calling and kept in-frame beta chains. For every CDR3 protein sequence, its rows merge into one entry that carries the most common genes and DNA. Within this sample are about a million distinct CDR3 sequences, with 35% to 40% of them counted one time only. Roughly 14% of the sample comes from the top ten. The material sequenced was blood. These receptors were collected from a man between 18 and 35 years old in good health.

The CDR3 DNA follows: TGTGCCAGCAGTTTTGGTCCGATTTATAATTCACCCCTCCACTTT. The encoded protein is CASSFGPIYNSPLHF. The rearrangement uses TRBV12-3 or TRBV12-4 and TRBJ1-6, with D uncertain. This CDR3 is built from 15 residues. V was pared by 3 bases and J by 4 bases, with 10 bases between.

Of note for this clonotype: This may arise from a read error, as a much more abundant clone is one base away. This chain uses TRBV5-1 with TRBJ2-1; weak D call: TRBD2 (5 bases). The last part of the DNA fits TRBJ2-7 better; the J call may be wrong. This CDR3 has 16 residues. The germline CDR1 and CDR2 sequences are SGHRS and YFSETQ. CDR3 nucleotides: TGCGCCAGCAGCCTTCTTGGGGAGAGCTCCTACAATGAGCAGTACTTC. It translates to CASSLLGESSYNEQYF.

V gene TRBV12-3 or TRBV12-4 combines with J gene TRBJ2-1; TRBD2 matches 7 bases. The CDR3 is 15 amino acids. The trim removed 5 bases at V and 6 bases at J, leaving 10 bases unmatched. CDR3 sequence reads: CASSPRTRAGNEQFF. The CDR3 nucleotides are TGTGCCAGCAGTCCCCGGACTAGGGCCGGCAATGAGCAGTTCTTC.

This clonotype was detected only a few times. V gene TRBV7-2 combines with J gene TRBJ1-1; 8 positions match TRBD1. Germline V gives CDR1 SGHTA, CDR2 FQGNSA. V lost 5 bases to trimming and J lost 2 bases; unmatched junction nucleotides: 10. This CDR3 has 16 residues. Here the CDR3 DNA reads TGTGCCAGCAGCAACCGACAGGGGAGGGGAAACACTGAAGCTTTCTTT. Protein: CASSNRQGRGNTEAFF.

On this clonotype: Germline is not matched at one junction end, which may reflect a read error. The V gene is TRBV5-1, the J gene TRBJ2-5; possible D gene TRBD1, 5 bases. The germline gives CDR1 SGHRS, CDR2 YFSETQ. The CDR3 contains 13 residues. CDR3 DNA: TGCGCCAGCAGAGGGGCAGTCCAAGAGACCCAGCACTTC. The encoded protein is CASRGAVQETQHF.

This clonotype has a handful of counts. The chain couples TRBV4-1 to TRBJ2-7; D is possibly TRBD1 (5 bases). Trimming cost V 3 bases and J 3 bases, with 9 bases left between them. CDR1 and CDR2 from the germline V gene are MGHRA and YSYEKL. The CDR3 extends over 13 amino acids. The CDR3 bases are TGCGCCAGCAGCCAGAGACAGAACTACGAGCAGTACTTC. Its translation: CASSQRQNYEQYF.

CDR3 in amino acids: CASSRSEDYGYTF. The CDR3 bases are TGTGCCAGCAGCCGGTCCGAAGACTATGGCTACACCTTC. The chain couples TRBV6-2 or TRBV6-3 to TRBJ1-2; D not resolved. Per the germline V gene, CDR1 is MNHEY and CDR2 is SVGEGT. The CDR3 covers 13 residues. Trimming took 6 bases from V and 3 from J, leaving 11 bases between them.

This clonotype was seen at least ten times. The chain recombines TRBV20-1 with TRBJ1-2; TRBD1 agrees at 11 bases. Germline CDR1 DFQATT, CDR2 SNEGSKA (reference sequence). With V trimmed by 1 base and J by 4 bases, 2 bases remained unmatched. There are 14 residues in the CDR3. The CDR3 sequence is CSARVGTGGYGYTF. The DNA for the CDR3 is TGCAGTGCTAGAGTCGGGACAGGGGGCTATGGCTACACCTTC.

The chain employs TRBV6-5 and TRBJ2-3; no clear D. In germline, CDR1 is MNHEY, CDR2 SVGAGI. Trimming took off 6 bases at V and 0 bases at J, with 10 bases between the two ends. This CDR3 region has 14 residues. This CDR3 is CASRYDGSTDTQYF. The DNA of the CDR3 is TGTGCCAGCAGATACGACGGTAGCACAGATACGCAGTATTTT.

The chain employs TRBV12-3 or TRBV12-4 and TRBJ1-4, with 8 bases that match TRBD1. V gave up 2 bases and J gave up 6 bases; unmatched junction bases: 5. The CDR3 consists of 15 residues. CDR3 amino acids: CASSLFRGRYEKLFF. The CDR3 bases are TGTGCCAGCAGTTTATTCAGGGGGCGGTATGAAAAACTGTTTTTT.

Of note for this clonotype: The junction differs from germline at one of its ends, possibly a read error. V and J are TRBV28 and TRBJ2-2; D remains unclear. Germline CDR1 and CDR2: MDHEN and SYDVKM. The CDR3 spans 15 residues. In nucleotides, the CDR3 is TGTGCCAACAGTATCTACTGGGCCAACACCGGGGAGCTGTTTTTT. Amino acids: CANSIYWANTGELFF.

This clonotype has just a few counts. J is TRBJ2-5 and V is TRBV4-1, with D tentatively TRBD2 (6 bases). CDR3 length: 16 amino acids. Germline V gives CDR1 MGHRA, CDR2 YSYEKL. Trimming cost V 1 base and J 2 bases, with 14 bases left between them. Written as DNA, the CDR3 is TGCGCCAGCAGCCAAGGGGTATACGGGGGACAAGAGACCCAGTACTTC. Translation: CASSQGVYGGQETQYF.

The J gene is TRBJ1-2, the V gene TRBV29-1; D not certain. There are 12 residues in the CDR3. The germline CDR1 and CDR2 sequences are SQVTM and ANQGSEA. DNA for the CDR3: TGCACCGCCTATCATACTAACTATGGCTACACCTTC. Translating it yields CTAYHTNYGYTF. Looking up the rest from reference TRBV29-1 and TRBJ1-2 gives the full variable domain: SAVISQKPSRDICQRGTSLTIQCQVDSQVTMMFWYRQQPGQSLTLIATANQGSEATYESGFVIDKFPISRPNLTFSTLTVSNMSPEDSSIYLCTAYHTNYGYTFGSGTRLTVV.

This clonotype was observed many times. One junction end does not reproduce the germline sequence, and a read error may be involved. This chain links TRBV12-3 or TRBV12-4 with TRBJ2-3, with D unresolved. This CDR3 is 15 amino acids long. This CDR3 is CASSLDRSSTDTQYF. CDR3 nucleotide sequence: TGTGCCAGCAGCTTAGATCGGTCTAGCACAGATACGCAGTATTTT.

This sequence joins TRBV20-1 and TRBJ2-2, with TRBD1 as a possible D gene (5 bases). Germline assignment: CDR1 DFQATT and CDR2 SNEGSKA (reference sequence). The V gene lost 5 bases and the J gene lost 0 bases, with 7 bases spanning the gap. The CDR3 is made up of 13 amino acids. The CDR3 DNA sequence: TGCAGTGCTGAGACAGCGAACACCGGGGAGCTGTTTTTT. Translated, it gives CSAETANTGELFF.

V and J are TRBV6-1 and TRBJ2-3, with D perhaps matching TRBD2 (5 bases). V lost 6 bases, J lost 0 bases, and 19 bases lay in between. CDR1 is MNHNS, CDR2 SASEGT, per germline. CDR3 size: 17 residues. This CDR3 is CASSPGRQIRSTDTQYF. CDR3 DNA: TGTGCCAGCAGCCCGGGAAGGCAGATACGTAGCACAGATACGCAGTATTTT.

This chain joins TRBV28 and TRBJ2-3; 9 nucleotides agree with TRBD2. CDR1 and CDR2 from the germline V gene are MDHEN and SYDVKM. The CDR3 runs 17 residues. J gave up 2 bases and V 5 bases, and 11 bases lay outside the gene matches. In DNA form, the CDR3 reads TGTGCCAGCAGTGCGTCGGGGGCGGGGGGGAACACAGATACGCAGTATTTT. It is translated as CASSASGAGGNTDTQYF.

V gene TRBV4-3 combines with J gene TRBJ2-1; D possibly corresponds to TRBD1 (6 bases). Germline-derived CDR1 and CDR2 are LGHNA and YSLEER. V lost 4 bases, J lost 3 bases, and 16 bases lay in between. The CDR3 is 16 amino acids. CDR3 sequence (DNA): TGCGCCAGCAGCCGGGCAGGCCAGGGGTTCTACAATGAGCAGTTCTTC. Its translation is CASSRAGQGFYNEQFF.

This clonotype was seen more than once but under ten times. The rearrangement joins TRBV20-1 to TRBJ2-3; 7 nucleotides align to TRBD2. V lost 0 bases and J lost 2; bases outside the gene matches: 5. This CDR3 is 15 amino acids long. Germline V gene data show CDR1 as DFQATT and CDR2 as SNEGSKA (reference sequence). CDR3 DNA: TGCAGTGCTAGAGACGGGGCGGGGGACACAGATACGCAGTATTTT. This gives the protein CSARDGAGDTDTQYF.

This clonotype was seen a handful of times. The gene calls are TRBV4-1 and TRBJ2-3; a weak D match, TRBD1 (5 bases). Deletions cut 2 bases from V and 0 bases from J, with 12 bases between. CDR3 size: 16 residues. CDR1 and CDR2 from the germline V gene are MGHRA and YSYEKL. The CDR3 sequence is CASSQRTSPSTDTQYF. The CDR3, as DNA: TGCGCCAGCAGCCAAAGGACAAGCCCTAGCACAGATACGCAGTATTTT.

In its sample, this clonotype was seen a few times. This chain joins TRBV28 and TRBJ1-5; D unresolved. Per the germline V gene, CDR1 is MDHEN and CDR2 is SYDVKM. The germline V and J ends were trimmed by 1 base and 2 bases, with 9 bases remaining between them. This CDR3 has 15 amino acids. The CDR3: CASSLFLRGNQPQHF. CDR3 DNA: TGTGCCAGCAGTTTATTTCTTAGGGGCAATCAGCCCCAGCATTTT.

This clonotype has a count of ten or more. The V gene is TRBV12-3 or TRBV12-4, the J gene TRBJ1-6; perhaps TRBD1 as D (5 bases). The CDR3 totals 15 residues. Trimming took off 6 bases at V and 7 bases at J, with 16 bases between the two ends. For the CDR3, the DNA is TGTGCCAGCAGCACCATCGGGACGGTGAATTCACCCCTCCACTTT. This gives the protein CASSTIGTVNSPLHF.

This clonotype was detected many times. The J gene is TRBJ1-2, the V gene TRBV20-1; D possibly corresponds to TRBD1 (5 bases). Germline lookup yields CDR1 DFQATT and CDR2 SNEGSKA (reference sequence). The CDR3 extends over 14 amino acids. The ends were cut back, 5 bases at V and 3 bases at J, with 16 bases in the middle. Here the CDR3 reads CSARYPGTDYGYTF. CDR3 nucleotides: TGCAGTGCTCGGTATCCAGGGACGGACTATGGCTACACCTTC.

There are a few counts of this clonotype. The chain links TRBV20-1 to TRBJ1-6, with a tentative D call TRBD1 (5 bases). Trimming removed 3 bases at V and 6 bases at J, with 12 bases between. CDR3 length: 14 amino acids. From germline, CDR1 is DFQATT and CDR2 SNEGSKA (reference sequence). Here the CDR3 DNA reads TGCAGTGCTAGCCCATCCGGGGGTAATTCACCCCTCCACTTT. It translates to CSASPSGGNSPLHF.

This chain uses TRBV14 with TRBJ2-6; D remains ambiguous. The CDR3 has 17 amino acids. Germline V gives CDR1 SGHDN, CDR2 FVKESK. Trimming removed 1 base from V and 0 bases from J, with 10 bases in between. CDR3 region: CASSQGPPSSGANVLTF. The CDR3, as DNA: TGTGCCAGCAGCCAAGGTCCACCAAGCTCTGGGGCCAACGTCCTGACTTTC. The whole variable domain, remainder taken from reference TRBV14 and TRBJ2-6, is EAGVTQFPSHSVIEKGQTVTLRCDPISGHDNLYWYRRVMGKEIKFLLHFVKESKQDESGMPNNRFLAERTGGTYSTLKVQPAELEDSGVYFCASSQGPPSSGANVLTFGAGSRLTVL.

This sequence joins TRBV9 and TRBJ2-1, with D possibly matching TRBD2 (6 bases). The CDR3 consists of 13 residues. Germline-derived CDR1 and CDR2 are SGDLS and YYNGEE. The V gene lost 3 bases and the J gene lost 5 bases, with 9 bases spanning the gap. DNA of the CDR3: TGTGCCAGCAGCGGGGGGGATAACAATGAGCAGTTCTTC. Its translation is CASSGGDNNEQFF.

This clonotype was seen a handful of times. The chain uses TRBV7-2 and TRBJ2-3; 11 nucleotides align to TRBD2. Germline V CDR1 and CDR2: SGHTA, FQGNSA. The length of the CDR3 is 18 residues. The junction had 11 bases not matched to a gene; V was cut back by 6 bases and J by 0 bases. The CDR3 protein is CASRPGLAEILSTDTQYF. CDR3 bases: TGTGCCAGCAGACCGGGACTAGCGGAAATTCTAAGCACAGATACGCAGTATTTT.

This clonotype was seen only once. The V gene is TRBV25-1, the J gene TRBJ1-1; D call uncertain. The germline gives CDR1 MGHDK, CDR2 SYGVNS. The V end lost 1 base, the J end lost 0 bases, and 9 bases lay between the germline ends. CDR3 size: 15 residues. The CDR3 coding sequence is TGTGCCAGCAGTGAATCGGCACTTATGAACACTGAAGCTTTCTTT. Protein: CASSESALMNTEAFF. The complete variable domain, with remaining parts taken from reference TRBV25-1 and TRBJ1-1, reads EADIYQTPRYLVIGTGKKITLECSQTMGHDKMYWYQQDPGMELHLIHYSYGVNSTEKGDLSSESTVSRIRTEHFPLTLESARPSHTSQYLCASSESALMNTEAFFGQGTRLTVV.

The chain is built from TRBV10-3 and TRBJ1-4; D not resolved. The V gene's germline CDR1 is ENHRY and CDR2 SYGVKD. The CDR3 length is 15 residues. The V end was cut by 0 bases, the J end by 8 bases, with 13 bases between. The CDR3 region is CAISESGLDGEKLFF. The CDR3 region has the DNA TGTGCCATCAGTGAGTCAGGCCTAGACGGGGAAAAACTGTTTTTT.

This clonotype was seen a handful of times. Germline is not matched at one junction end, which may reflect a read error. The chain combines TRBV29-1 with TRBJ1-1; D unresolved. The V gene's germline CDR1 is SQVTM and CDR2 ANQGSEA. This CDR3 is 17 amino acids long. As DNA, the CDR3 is TGCACCGTTCGACCGGGTATGAGGGTCTCTCCAAACACTGAAGCTTTCTTT. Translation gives CTVRPGMRVSPNTEAFF.

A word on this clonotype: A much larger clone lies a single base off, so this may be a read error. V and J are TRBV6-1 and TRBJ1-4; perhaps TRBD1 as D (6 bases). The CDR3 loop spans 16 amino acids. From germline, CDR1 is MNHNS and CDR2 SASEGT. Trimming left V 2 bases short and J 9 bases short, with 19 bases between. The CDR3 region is CASSERWTAAGKKLFF. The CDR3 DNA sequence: TGTGCCAGCAGTGAAAGGTGGACAGCGGCGGGCAAAAAACTGTTTTTT.